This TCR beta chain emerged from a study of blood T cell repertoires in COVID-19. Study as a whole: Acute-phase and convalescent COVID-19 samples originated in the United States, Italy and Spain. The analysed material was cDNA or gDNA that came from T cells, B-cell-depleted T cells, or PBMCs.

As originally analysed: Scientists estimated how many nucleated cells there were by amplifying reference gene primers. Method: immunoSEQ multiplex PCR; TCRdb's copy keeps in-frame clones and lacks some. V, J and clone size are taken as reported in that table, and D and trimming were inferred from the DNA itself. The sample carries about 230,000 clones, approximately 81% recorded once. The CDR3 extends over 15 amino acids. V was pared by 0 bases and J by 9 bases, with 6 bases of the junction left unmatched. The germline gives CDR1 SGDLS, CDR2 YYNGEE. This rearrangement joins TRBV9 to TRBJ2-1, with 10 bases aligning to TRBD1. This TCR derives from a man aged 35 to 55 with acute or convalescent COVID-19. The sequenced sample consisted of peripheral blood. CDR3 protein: CASSVGQGAAGEQFF. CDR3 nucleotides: TGTGCCAGCAGCGTAGGACAGGGGGCTGCTGGTGAGCAGTTCTTC.